These T cell receptor beta chains were read from a single sample in a study of human T cells and chemical hapten exposure. TCRdb reprocessed the RACE reads with MiXCR, giving one entry per CDR3 protein. The table shows a few hundred thousand distinct CDR3 sequences, with approximately 5.1% occurring only once. The specimen was whole blood, collected in connection with sensitization to the hapten diphenylcyclopropenone (DPC). Every receptor here comes from a woman aged 50 to 65 with alopecia areata. Some clones in this sample may be carry-over from other donors' samples. Each CDR3 is given with its conserved first and last residue. For some rows the clone size is stated as once, few or many, or as a class when expanded; others skip it.

TRBJ2-3,TRBV4-3,many,CASSPGLSSTDTQYF
TRBJ2-7,TRBV25-1,NA,CASSDPGTGAYEQYF
TRBJ1-1,TRBV5-1,few,CASSAIQGRNTEAFF
TRBJ1-4,TRBV5-5,many,CASRPGQRNEKLFF
TRBJ1-6,TRBV28,few,CASHRTDNSPLHF
TRBJ1-3,TRBV3-1,many,CASSPASSGNTIYF
TRBJ1-1,TRBV9,many,CASSESSGGGAFF
TRBJ1-1,TRBV3-1,NA,CASRETGFNTEAFF
TRBJ1-1,TRBV6-5,NA,CASRSPGTEAFF
TRBJ2-7,TRBV9,NA,CASSVGGSLAYEQYF
TRBJ1-5,TRBV6-1,many,CASMTRAGTGNQPQHF
TRBJ2-1,TRBV7-9,NA,CASSQEERLADYNEQFF
TRBJ1-1,TRBV5-6,many,CASSLSRATEAFF
TRBJ2-2,TRBV15,few,CATSREPTGAGELFF
TRBJ1-1,TRBV7-9,many,CASSLEGPEAFF
TRBJ2-5,TRBV5-1,NA,CASSSQDSGTQYF
TRBJ2-1,TRBV29-1,few,CSVDQLASLSQYNEQFF
TRBJ2-4,TRBV7-2,many,CASSLVLLGYLAKNIQYF
TRBJ2-7,TRBV20-1,few,CSARDWVQGFSYEQYF
TRBJ1-2,TRBV12-3/TRBV12-4,NA,CASSFGDRGYTF
TRBJ1-2,TRBV5-4,few,CASSLEGREDGYTF
TRBJ2-7,TRBV10-3,many,CAISEARTGSYEQYF
TRBJ2-5,TRBV29-1,many,CSVPAGTETQYF
TRBJ2-3,TRBV5-6,NA,CASSLGLGADTQYF
TRBJ2-3,TRBV12-3/TRBV12-4,few,CASSLNGATDTQYF
TRBJ2-2,TRBV2,few,CASGRELNTGELFF
TRBJ2-1,TRBV7-9,many,CASSLAFGDGSNEQFF
TRBJ2-1,TRBV10-2,few,CASSAPLSGTSYNEQFF
TRBJ1-1,TRBV7-2,NA,CASSGRGQNTEAFF
TRBJ2-3,TRBV28,many,CASSRGLAGTTQYF
TRBJ2-3,TRBV5-1,many,CASSLGSTSDTQYF
TRBJ2-3,TRBV7-2,few,CASSLVPYSTDTQYF
TRBJ2-1,TRBV29-1,many,CSVPSGGVSYNEQFF
TRBJ2-5,TRBV29-1,many,CSDGEGETQYF
TRBJ2-2,TRBV4-1,many,CASSQDPWKNTGELFF
TRBJ1-6,TRBV5-1,many,CASSPDRGPYNSPLHF
TRBJ2-1,TRBV20-1,many,CSARRGVPYNEQFF
TRBJ1-4,TRBV20-1,many,CSAAGLRGSNEKLFF
TRBJ1-4,TRBV4-1,few,CASSQVGTGYEKLFF
TRBJ2-1,TRBV5-1,NA,CASSSWGIGEGHNEQFF
TRBJ2-3,TRBV15,NA,CATSRDATPTSGGTDTQYF
TRBJ1-5,TRBV5-6,many,CASSLTQGLRNQPQHF
TRBJ2-3,TRBV29-1,few,CSVDFGTAADTQYF
TRBJ2-7,TRBV29-1,few,CSVFDRGYEQYF
TRBJ1-1,TRBV3-1,few,CASSQTVPNTEAFF
TRBJ2-3,TRBV7-9,many,CASSEGADTQYF
TRBJ1-4,TRBV2,few,CASRGTGEKLFF
TRBJ1-5,TRBV6-1,NA,CASSEGQADQPQHF
TRBJ2-1,TRBV12-3/TRBV12-4,few,CASSLGGLLSYNEQFF
TRBJ1-6,TRBV2,many,CASSLNRAENSPLHF
TRBJ1-4,TRBV7-9,many,CASSQTGEGEKLFF
TRBJ1-2,TRBV5-1,NA,CASSLDPGAGNGYTF
TRBJ2-3,TRBV7-3,NA,CASSLNPGASTDTQYF
TRBJ1-5,TRBV20-1,few,CSARDRAPDQPQHF
TRBJ1-5,TRBV21-1,NA,CASSKNTGRNQPQHF
TRBJ2-1,TRBV5-6,many,CASSLGRGQKFF
TRBJ2-4,TRBV20-1,many,CSARGGLPSKNIQYF
TRBJ2-3,TRBV7-9,few,CASSQPPRATTDTQYF